A selection of T cell receptor beta chains follows, all from one sample in a study of chemoradiotherapy in HPV16-positive cancers. Some clones are missing from TCRdb's copy, which holds only in-frame ones; the method was immunoSEQ multiplex PCR. The sample records 20,000 or so clones, around 87% being singletons. Sequenced here: blood, sampled from a patient who underwent chemoradiotherapy. Receptors originate from a human donor with HPV-associated anogenital cancer. Each CDR3 is given with its conserved first and last residue. The D gene is left open where the match is weak. Only some rows state a clone size, as once, few, many or a class for expanded clones.

>17|-|-|TRBJ2-3|TRBV14
CASSQLSGTLPTDTQYF
TGTGCCAGCAGCCAATTGTCCGGGACACTTCCCACAGATACGCAGTATTTT
>14|-|TRBD1|TRBJ1-5|TRBV18
CASSPGQVGQPQHF
TGTGCCAGCTCACCGGGACAGGTTGGCCAGCCCCAGCATTTT
>14|few|TRBD1|TRBJ2-2|TRBV7-9
CASSPGTETGELFF
TGTGCCAGCAGCCCCGGGACAGAAACCGGGGAGCTGTTTTTT
>16|-|-|TRBJ2-1|TRBV9
CASSVGLGGPGDEQFF
TGTGCCAGCAGCGTAGGACTGGGGGGCCCCGGAGATGAGCAGTTCTTC
>12|-|-|TRBJ1-4|TRBV14
CASSQGGEKLFF
TGTGCCAGCAGCCAAGGTGGCGAAAAACTGTTTTTT
>13|-|-|TRBJ1-1|TRBV25-1
CASTYLRDTEAFF
TGTGCCAGCACCTACCTTCGGGACACTGAAGCTTTCTTT
>11|-|-|TRBJ1-4|TRBV28
CASSSTEKLFF
TGTGCCAGCAGCTCTACGGAAAAACTGTTTTTT
>15|-|-|TRBJ1-3|TRBV19
CATTGFGSSGNTIYF
TGTGCCACCACGGGGTTCGGGAGCTCTGGAAACACCATATATTTT
>14|-|TRBD1|TRBJ1-1|TRBV5-1
CASSFEGAQTEAFF
TGCGCCAGCAGCTTCGAGGGGGCGCAGACTGAAGCTTTCTTT
>14|-|TRBD1|TRBJ2-7|TRBV6-6
CASRSGTGYNEQYF
TGTGCCAGCAGATCCGGGACAGGATACAACGAGCAGTACTTC
>11|once|TRBD1|TRBJ1-5|TRBV28
CASSGDRPQHF
TGTGCCAGCAGTGGGGACAGACCCCAGCATTTT
>16|-|TRBD2|TRBJ2-1|TRBV5-1
CASSPGTGPSGGEQFF
TGCGCCAGCAGCCCGGGGACAGGCCCTAGCGGGGGGGAGCAGTTCTTC
>17|-|-|TRBJ2-3|TRBV6-4
CASSDSRNIHSTDTQYF
TGTGCCAGCAGTGACTCGAGGAACATTCATAGCACAGATACGCAGTATTTT
>15|once|-|TRBJ2-7|TRBV28
CASSSSGGGRYEQYF
TGTGCCAGCAGTTCGTCCGGAGGGGGGCGCTACGAGCAGTACTTC
>16|-|TRBD2|TRBJ2-3|TRBV7-8
CASSSGLAGGTDTQYF
TGTGCCAGCAGCTCGGGACTAGCGGGGGGGACAGATACGCAGTATTTT
>17|-|TRBD2|TRBJ2-3|TRBV18
CASSPLGTSGNTDTQYF
TGTGCCAGCTCACCACTTGGGACTAGCGGAAACACAGATACGCAGTATTTT
>15|-|-|TRBJ2-2|TRBV29-1
CSARDRSVNTGELFF
TGCAGCGCGAGGGATCGTAGCGTAAACACCGGGGAGCTGTTTTTT
>12|-|TRBD1|TRBJ1-2|TRBV29-1
CSTRQGFYGYTF
TGCAGCACAAGACAGGGGTTCTATGGCTACACCTTC
>14|-|-|TRBJ2-5|TRBV2
CASSVAGTSETQYF
TGTGCCAGCAGTGTGGCAGGGACTTCGGAGACCCAGTACTTC
>14|-|-|TRBJ2-3|TRBV19
CASRGGVSTDTQYF
TGTGCCAGTCGAGGCGGGGTGAGCACAGATACGCAGTATTTT
>17|-|-|TRBJ1-3|TRBV7-2
CASSHTRQFSSGNTIYF
TGTGCCAGCAGCCACACCCGACAGTTTTCCTCTGGAAACACCATATATTTT
>14|-|-|TRBJ2-5|TRBV5-4
CASSGGHLQETQYF
TGTGCCAGCAGCGGGGGGCATTTACAAGAGACCCAGTACTTC
>18|-|TRBD2|TRBJ2-1|TRBV9
CASSPRPTGTTTYNEQFF
TGTGCCAGCAGCCCCCGTCCTACTGGGACTACTACCTACAATGAGCAGTTCTTC
>16|few|-|TRBJ2-6|TRBV27
CASSKHIQSRANVLTF
TGTGCCAGCAGTAAGCACATACAAAGTCGGGCCAACGTCCTGACTTTC
>16|-|-|TRBJ1-3|TRBV7-6
CASSLATSVSGNTIYF
TGTGCCAGCAGCTTAGCTACGTCCGTCTCTGGAAACACCATATATTTT
>13|-|-|TRBJ2-3|TRBV5-4
CASSSGFLDTQYF
TGTGCCAGCAGCTCTGGGTTTTTGGATACGCAGTATTTT
>15|-|TRBD1|TRBJ1-6|TRBV5-1
CASSWTGTGDSPLHF
TGCGCCAGCAGCTGGACCGGGACAGGGGATTCACCCCTCCACTTT
>17|once|TRBD2|TRBJ2-1|TRBV11-3
CASSSGLAGRSYNEQFF
TGTGCCAGCAGCTCTGGACTAGCGGGCCGCTCCTACAATGAGCAGTTCTTC
>17|-|TRBD1|TRBJ1-5|TRBV27
CASSSFRDRDREQPQHF
TGTGCCAGCAGTTCATTTCGGGACAGGGACCGTGAGCAGCCCCAGCATTTT
>15|-|TRBD1|TRBJ1-4|TRBV27
CASSPRDSLNEKLFF
TGTGCCAGCAGTCCCCGGGACAGTCTTAATGAAAAACTGTTTTTT
>19|-|TRBD2|TRBJ2-2|TRBV19
CASSIDSTSGRAPTGELFF
TGTGCCAGTAGTATAGATTCGACTAGCGGGAGGGCACCCACCGGGGAGCTGTTTTTT
>15|-|TRBD2|TRBJ2-5|TRBV2
CASSLSGGLRETQYF
TGTGCCAGCAGTCTTAGCGGGGGGTTGCGGGAGACCCAGTACTTC
>17|-|TRBD1|TRBJ2-7|TRBV2
CASSDYGAGQATYEQYF
TGTGCCAGCAGTGACTATGGGGCGGGACAGGCAACCTACGAGCAGTACTTC
>15|-|-|TRBJ2-1|TRBV7-3
CASSFDRGRGDEQFF
TGTGCCAGCAGCTTTGACAGGGGCCGGGGGGATGAGCAGTTCTTC
>14|few|TRBD2|TRBJ2-1|TRBV29-1
CSALSGSSYNEQFF
TGCAGCGCCTTAAGCGGGAGCTCCTACAATGAGCAGTTCTTC
>14|-|-|TRBJ1-2|TRBV19
CASSRQITNYGYTF
TGTGCCAGCAGTAGACAGATAACTAACTATGGCTACACCTTC
>17|-|TRBD1|TRBJ1-2|TRBV11-2
CASSSGTGEAPYYGYTF
TGTGCCAGCAGCTCAGGGACAGGAGAAGCCCCGTACTATGGCTACACCTTC
>17|once|-|TRBJ2-3|TRBV2
CASSPYRLGGRADTQYF
TGTGCCAGCAGTCCATACAGATTGGGGGGGCGGGCAGATACGCAGTATTTT
>19|-|-|TRBJ2-6|TRBV12-1
CASSFAPLASLSGANVLTF
TGTGCCAGCAGCTTTGCGCCATTAGCTTCCCTCTCTGGGGCCAACGTCCTGACTTTC
>13|-|TRBD1|TRBJ1-4|TRBV6-1
CASRRQGREKLFF
TGTGCCAGCAGACGACAGGGAAGGGAAAAACTGTTTTTT
>16|-|-|TRBJ2-1|TRBV10-3
CAISGMGAAEYNEQFF
TGTGCCATCAGTGGAATGGGGGCTGCCGAGTACAATGAGCAGTTCTTC